The 14 T cell receptor beta chains below were found in one sample sequenced in a study of PD-1 blockade in classical Hodgkin lymphoma. Using immunoSEQ multiplex PCR, the repertoire was profiled, and TCRdb retains in-frame clones only, with some absent. This sample yields fewer than 25,000 clones, of which roughly 73% are seen a single time; approximately 25% belongs to the top ten. Each patient experienced a relapse that followed autologous stem cell transplantation, and brentuximab vedotin exposure varied. The starting material was peripheral blood mononuclear cells (PBMCs), obtained before the second cycle of nivolumab. Every receptor here comes from a human donor with classical Hodgkin lymphoma.

The chain couples TRBV5-1 to TRBJ2-5, with 8 positions matching TRBD1. J was trimmed by 2 bases and V by 4 bases; bases with no gene match: 4. This CDR3 contains 14 residues. Germline CDR1 SGHRS, CDR2 YFSETQ. The CDR3 region has the DNA TGCGCCAGCAGCCGGACAGGGAGGCAAGAGACCCAGTACTTC. It codes for CASSRTGRQETQYF.

The V call is TRBV10-2, the J call TRBJ2-1; possibly TRBD1 for D (6 bases). The CDR3 contains 13 residues. The germline V and J ends were trimmed by 5 bases and 6 bases, with 11 bases remaining between them. Looked up from germline, CDR1 is WSHSY and CDR2 is SAAADI. This CDR3 is CASSLGHRNEQFF. In DNA form, the CDR3 reads TGCGCCAGCAGTTTGGGACACCGCAATGAGCAGTTCTTC.

V is TRBV5-6 and J is TRBJ2-2; TRBD1 agrees at 7 bases. The CDR3 consists of 17 residues. V lost 1 base and J lost 6; bases outside the gene matches: 12. Germline V gene sequence: CDR1 SGHDT, CDR2 YYEEEE. CDR3 residues: CASSLRVTGIEAGELFF. The DNA of the CDR3 is TGTGCCAGCAGCTTGCGTGTGACAGGGATTGAGGCCGGGGAGCTGTTTTTT.

This clone came up once. V is TRBV15 and J is TRBJ1-4; weak D call: TRBD1 (5 bases). V gave up 0 bases and J gave up 7 bases, with 12 bases separating them. The CDR3 sequence is 15 residues long. CDR1 LNHNV and CDR2 YYDKDF come from the germline V gene (reference sequence). CDR3 nucleotides: TGTGCCACCAGCAGAGACGGGACTGGGTCTGAAAAACTGTTTTTT. Protein sequence: CATSRDGTGSEKLFF.

V is TRBV28 and J is TRBJ2-1, with D perhaps TRBD1 or TRBD2 (5 bases each). The germline CDR1 and CDR2 sequences are MDHEN and SYDVKM. The CDR3 has 17 residues. Trimming took 6 bases from V and 1 from J, leaving 19 bases between them. CDR3 DNA sequence: TGTGCCAGCAGCACCCTAGCTAAGACAGATTCCTACAATGAGCAGTTCTTC. It encodes CASSTLAKTDSYNEQFF.

The V gene is TRBV12-5, the J gene TRBJ2-3; no clear D. The germline CDR1 and CDR2 sequences are LGHNT and FRNRAP. Trimming left V 0 bases short and J 9 bases short, with 10 bases between. The CDR3 has 13 amino acids. CDR3: CASGLVQLGTQYF. CDR3 nucleotides: TGTGCTAGTGGTTTGGTACAGCTGGGGACGCAGTATTTT.

V usage is TRBV19 and J usage is TRBJ2-3; 9 nucleotides agree with TRBD2. CDR3 length: 17 residues. The germline V gene encodes CDR1 LNHDA and CDR2 SQIVND (reference sequence). After removal of 2 bases from V and 2 bases from J, the junction contained 8 bases not matched to a gene. The DNA of the CDR3 is TGTGCCAGTAGTATAAAAGGTAGCGGGAGCCCCACAGATACGCAGTATTTT. Translating it yields CASSIKGSGSPTDTQYF.

V is TRBV5-6 and J is TRBJ2-2; 7 bases are a match to TRBD2. Germline values: CDR1 SGHDT, CDR2 YYEEEE. After removal of 0 bases from V and 7 bases from J, the junction contained 3 bases not matched to a gene. The CDR3 totals 14 residues. The CDR3 nucleotides read TGTGCCAGCAGCTTGGGACTAGCTATCGGGGAGCTGTTTTTT. It is translated as CASSLGLAIGELFF. Based on the CDR3 plus reference TRBV5-6 and TRBJ2-2, the full variable domain is DAGVTQSPTHLIKTRGQQVTLRCSPKSGHDTVSWYQQALGQGPQFIFQYYEEEERQRGNFPDRFSGHQFPNYSSELNVNALLLGDSALYLCASSLGLAIGELFFGEGSRLTVL.

The V gene is TRBV5-1, the J gene TRBJ1-3, with 8 bases that match TRBD1. Germline CDR1 is SGHRS and CDR2 is YFSETQ. The CDR3 covers 15 residues. V shed 4 bases, J shed 0 bases, and the junction held 3 bases outside the gene matches. The CDR3, as DNA: TGCGCCAGCAGCACCGACAGGGGCTCTGGAAACACCATATATTTT. Its translation: CASSTDRGSGNTIYF.

This chain links TRBV5-5 with TRBJ2-7, with 9 bases aligning to TRBD1. The CDR3 covers 16 residues. V lost 4 bases to trimming and J lost 0 bases; unmatched junction nucleotides: 8. Per the germline V gene, CDR1 is SGHKS and CDR2 is YYEKEE (reference sequence). The CDR3 loop is CASSPETQGASYEQYF. The DNA of the CDR3 is TGTGCCAGCAGCCCAGAAACACAGGGGGCCTCCTACGAGCAGTACTTC.

The sample holds one count of this clone. The rearrangement joins TRBV6-1 to TRBJ2-1, with 9 positions matching TRBD2. CDR3 length: 16 amino acids. Germline lookup yields CDR1 MNHNS and CDR2 SASEGT. V trimming: 2 bases; J trimming: 4 bases; junction bases outside the gene matches: 6. Written as DNA, the CDR3 is TGTGCCAGCAGTGAACGGGCTAGCGGGGTTTACAATGAGCAGTTCTTC. It encodes CASSERASGVYNEQFF.

In DNA form, the CDR3 reads TGTGCCAGTAGTATATTTCGTCGGACCGCCACAGATACGCAGTATTTT. Protein: CASSIFRRTATDTQYF. V usage is TRBV19 and J usage is TRBJ2-3; D uncertain. The CDR3 runs 16 residues. Germline values: CDR1 LNHDA, CDR2 SQIVND (reference sequence). Trimming pared 2 bases from V and 2 bases from J, leaving 14 bases between.

The gene calls are TRBV5-6 and TRBJ1-6; D uncertain. Germline CDR1 SGHDT, CDR2 YYEEEE. V was pared by 3 bases and J by 6 bases, with 16 bases between. The CDR3 extends over 16 amino acids. CDR3 bases: TGTGCCAGCAGCTCAAGGACCGATATGTCTAATTCACCCCTCCACTTT. It yields the protein CASSSRTDMSNSPLHF.

The chain joins TRBV19 to TRBJ1-1, with D perhaps TRBD1 (6 bases). V dropped 7 bases and J dropped 4 bases, with 19 bases sitting between them. The CDR3 consists of 15 residues. CDR1 and CDR2 (germline): LNHDA, SQIVND (reference sequence). CDR3 amino acids: CASTMGNRDVTEAFF. The CDR3 coding sequence is TGTGCCAGTACCATGGGGAACAGGGATGTCACTGAAGCTTTCTTT.